Here is one TCR beta chain with its context. The antigen remains undetermined. TCRdb reanalysed the 5' RACE reads using MiXCR and keeps one entry per CDR3 protein. The sample holds a few hundred thousand distinct CDR3 sequences, around 22% seen once. The data originate from a study of CD8 T cells in ankylosing spondylitis. Broader study findings: Ankylosing spondylitis blood seemed to carry a telltale TCR beta motif made of several highly homologous variants.

The CDR3 totals 15 residues. V was cut by 6 bases and J by 1 base, with 15 bases left in between. Per germline, CDR1 MDHEN and CDR2 SYDVKM. This receptor was identified in a male donor with ankylosing spondylitis. Sequencing was done on a sample of blood, either unsorted or a sorted T cell fraction (not recorded which). The chain combines TRBV28 with TRBJ2-5; D is uncertain. CDR3 sequence reads: CASSRLGRTQETQYF. In DNA form, the CDR3 reads TGTGCCAGCAGCCGACTCGGTCGAACCCAAGAGACCCAGTACTTC.